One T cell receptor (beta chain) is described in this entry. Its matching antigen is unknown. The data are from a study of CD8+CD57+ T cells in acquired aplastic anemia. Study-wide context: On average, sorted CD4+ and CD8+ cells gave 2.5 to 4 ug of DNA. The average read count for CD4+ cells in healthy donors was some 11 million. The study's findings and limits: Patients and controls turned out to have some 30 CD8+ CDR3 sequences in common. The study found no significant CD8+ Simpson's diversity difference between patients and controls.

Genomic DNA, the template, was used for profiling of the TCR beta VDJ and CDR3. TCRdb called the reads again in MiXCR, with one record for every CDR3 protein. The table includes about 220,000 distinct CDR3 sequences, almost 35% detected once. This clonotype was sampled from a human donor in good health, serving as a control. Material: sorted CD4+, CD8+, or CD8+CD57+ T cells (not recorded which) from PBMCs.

The CDR3 loop reads CASSFSTWPGSPNTGELFF. CDR3 bases: TGCGCCAGCAGCTTTTCTACCTGGCCAGGGTCTCCGAACACCGGGGAGCTGTTTTTT. The chain joins TRBV5-1 to TRBJ2-2, with D possibly TRBD1 on 5 matching bases. The CDR3 contains 19 residues. V lost 2 bases and J lost 0, with 20 bases in between. Germline V gene sequence: CDR1 SGHRS, CDR2 YFSETQ.